The clone carrying this T cell receptor (beta chain) showed up many times. As yet, its antigen is unknown. The data are from a study of T cell repertoires in cytomegalovirus infection. Study context: CMV infection plus the matching HLA type was flagged by public TCR beta signatures.

Broader study findings: What dominated the ex vivo response were HLA-C-restricted CMV-specific TCR beta clonotypes. Cumulative frequency (of public TCR beta family members) identified carriers of CMV plus the relevant HLA.

TCRdb reprocessed the reads via MiXCR and lists one record per CDR3 protein. This sample carries around 260,000 distinct CDR3 sequences, roughly 9.1% of them seen once, and the ten largest clones take over 12%. V trimming: 4 bases; J trimming: 0 bases; junction bases outside the gene matches: 5. The CDR3 is 15 residues long. The V gene's germline CDR1 is LNHDA and CDR2 SQIVND (reference sequence). This TCR was sampled from a human donor in good health (CMV status not recorded). Some clones in this sample may be carry-over from other donors' samples. Sequences were obtained from PBMCs. V usage is TRBV19 and J usage is TRBJ1-1, with 7 bases identical to TRBD1. CDR3 residues: CASSTPRGMNTEAFF. CDR3 nucleotides: TGTGCCAGTAGTACGCCCAGGGGGATGAACACTGAAGCTTTCTTT.